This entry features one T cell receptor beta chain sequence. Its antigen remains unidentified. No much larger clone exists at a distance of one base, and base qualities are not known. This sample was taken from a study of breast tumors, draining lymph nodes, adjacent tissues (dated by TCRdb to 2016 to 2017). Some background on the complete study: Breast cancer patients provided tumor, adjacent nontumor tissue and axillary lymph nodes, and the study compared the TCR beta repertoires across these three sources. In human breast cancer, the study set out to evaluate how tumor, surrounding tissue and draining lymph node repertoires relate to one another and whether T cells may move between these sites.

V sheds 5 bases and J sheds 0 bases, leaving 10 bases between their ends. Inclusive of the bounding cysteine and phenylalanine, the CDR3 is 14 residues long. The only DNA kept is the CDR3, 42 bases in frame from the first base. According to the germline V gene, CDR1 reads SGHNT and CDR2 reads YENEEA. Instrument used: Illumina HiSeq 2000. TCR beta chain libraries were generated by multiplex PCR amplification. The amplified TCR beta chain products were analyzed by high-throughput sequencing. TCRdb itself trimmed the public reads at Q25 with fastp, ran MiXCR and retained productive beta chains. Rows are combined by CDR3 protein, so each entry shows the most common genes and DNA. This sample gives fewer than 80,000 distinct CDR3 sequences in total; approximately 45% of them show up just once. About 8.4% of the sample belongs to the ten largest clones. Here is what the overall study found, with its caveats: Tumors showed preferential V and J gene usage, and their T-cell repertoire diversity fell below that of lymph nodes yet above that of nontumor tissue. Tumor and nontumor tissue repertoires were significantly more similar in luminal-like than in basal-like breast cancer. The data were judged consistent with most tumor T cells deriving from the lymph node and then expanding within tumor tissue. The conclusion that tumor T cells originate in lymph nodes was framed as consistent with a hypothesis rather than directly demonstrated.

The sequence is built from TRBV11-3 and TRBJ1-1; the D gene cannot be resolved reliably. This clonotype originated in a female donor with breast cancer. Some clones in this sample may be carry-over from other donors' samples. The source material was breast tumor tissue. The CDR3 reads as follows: CASSREIMNTEAFF. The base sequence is TGTGCCAGCAGCCGAGAGATCATGAACACTGAAGCTTTCTTT. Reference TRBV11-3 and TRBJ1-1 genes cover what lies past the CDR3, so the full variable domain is EAGVVQSPRYKIIEKKQPVAFWCNPISGHNTLYWYLQNLGQGPELLIRYENEEAVDDSQLPKDRFSAERLKGVDSTLKIQPAELGDSAVYLCASSREIMNTEAFFGQGTRLTVV.